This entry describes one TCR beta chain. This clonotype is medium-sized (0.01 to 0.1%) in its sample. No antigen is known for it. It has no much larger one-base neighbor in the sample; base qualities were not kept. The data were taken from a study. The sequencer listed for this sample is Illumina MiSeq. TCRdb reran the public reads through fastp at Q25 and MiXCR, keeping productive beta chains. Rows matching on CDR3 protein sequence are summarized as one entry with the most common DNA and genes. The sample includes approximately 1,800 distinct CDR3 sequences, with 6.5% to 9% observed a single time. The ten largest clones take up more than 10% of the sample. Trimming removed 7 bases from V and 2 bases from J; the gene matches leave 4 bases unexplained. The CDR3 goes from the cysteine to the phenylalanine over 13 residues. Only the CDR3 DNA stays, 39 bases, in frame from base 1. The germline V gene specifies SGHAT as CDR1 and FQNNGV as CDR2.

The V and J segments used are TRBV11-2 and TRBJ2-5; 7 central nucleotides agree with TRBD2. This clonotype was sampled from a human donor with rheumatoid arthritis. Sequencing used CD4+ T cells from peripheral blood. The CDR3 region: CASTASGQETQYF. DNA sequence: TGTGCCAGCACTGCTAGCGGACAAGAGACCCAGTACTTC.